A selection of T cell receptor beta chains follows, all from one sample in a study of T-cell memory formation after mild COVID-19. MiXCR, run by TCRdb on the 5' RACE reads, gives a single entry per CDR3 protein. The sample lists nearly 110,000 distinct CDR3 sequences, 13% to 15% occurring once. The sample consisted of PBMCs or a T cell subset sorted from them (not recorded which). The receptors stem from a man between 18 and 29 years old who had mild COVID-19 (a few samples of this study predate the infection). Cell type and time point are not known. Each CDR3 is given with its conserved first and last residue. The D gene is left open where the match is weak. Where a row states a size, it is once, few, many or the class of an expanded clone; other rows omit it.

TRBV4-2	-	few	TRBJ2-5	CASSQDTERLVGETQYF	TGTGCCAGCAGCCAAGATACGGAGAGACTAGTGGGTGAGACCCAGTACTTC
TRBV4-1	TRBD2	-	TRBJ2-7	CASSQMDAGGYEQYF	TGCGCCAGCAGCCAAATGGACGCGGGGGGATACGAGCAGTACTTC
TRBV4-3	TRBD1	many	TRBJ2-5	CASSQVQGAQETQYF	TGCGCCAGCAGCCAAGTACAGGGGGCCCAAGAGACCCAGTACTTC
TRBV28	-	-	TRBJ2-6	CASKDPRSGANVLTF	TGTGCCAGCAAAGACCCACGCTCTGGGGCCAACGTCCTGACTTTC
TRBV2	-	few	TRBJ2-6	CASSERGSGANVLTF	TGTGCCAGCAGTGAACGGGGCTCTGGGGCCAACGTCCTGACTTTC
TRBV4-3	TRBD1	many	TRBJ2-3	CASSPGQGSQYF	TGCGCCAGCAGCCCGGGACAGGGGTCGCAGTATTTT
TRBV10-3	TRBD2	-	TRBJ2-7	CAISQTSGTYEQYF	TGTGCCATCAGCCAGACTAGCGGGACCTACGAGCAGTACTTC
TRBV30	TRBD1	few	TRBJ2-3	CAWSVGQGRDTQYF	TGTGCCTGGAGTGTGGGACAGGGGAGAGATACGCAGTATTTT
TRBV7-7	TRBD2	many	TRBJ2-2	CASSLAGSENTGELFF	TGTGCTAGCAGCTTAGCGGGGTCAGAGAACACCGGGGAGCTGTTTTTT
TRBV11-2	-	few	TRBJ2-7	CASSHSTGDYEQYF	TGTGCCAGCAGCCATTCGACAGGCGACTACGAGCAGTACTTC
TRBV4-1	-	-	TRBJ2-1	CASSQDHNNEQFF	TGCGCCAGCAGCCAAGACCATAACAATGAGCAGTTCTTC
TRBV7-3	-	-	TRBJ2-5	CASSLDGGPETQYF	TGTGCCAGCAGCTTAGACGGGGGCCCAGAGACCCAGTACTTC
TRBV10-3	TRBD1	few	TRBJ1-5	CAISETLDRDSNQPQHF	TGTGCCATCAGTGAGACCCTGGACAGGGATAGCAATCAGCCCCAGCATTTT
TRBV6-6	TRBD2	few	TRBJ2-3	CASSYRGLAGFTDTQYF	TGTGCCAGCAGTTACAGGGGACTAGCGGGGTTCACAGATACGCAGTATTTT
TRBV6-6	-	few	TRBJ2-7	CASSYAPGGPYEQYF	TGTGCCAGCAGTTACGCGCCGGGGGGCCCCTACGAGCAGTACTTC
TRBV29-1	-	few	TRBJ2-2	CSVYLNTGELFF	TGCAGCGTTTACCTAAACACCGGGGAGCTGTTTTTT
TRBV5-1	-	few	TRBJ1-1	CASSFRAVTGRGNTEAFF	TGCGCCAGCAGCTTTCGTGCGGTTACAGGTCGGGGGAACACTGAAGCTTTCTTT
TRBV7-8	-	-	TRBJ1-6	CASSRGPGNSPLHF	TGTGCCAGCAGCCGCGGGCCAGGGAATTCACCCCTCCACTTT
TRBV29-1	-	few	TRBJ2-3	CSPTLGGTDTQYF	TGCAGCCCAACTCTTGGGGGCACAGATACGCAGTATTTT
TRBV6-1	TRBD2	-	TRBJ2-1	CASRGLTSGDYNEQFF	TGTGCCAGCAGGGGACTGACTAGCGGGGACTACAATGAGCAGTTCTTC
TRBV29-1	-	many	TRBJ2-7	CSVDDNYEQYF	TGCAGCGTAGATGACAACTACGAGCAGTACTTC
TRBV28	TRBD1	-	TRBJ1-2	CASSPTGVYYGYTF	TGTGCCAGCAGTCCAACAGGGGTTTACTATGGCTACACCTTC
TRBV29-1	-	-	TRBJ1-2	CSVTYRENGYTF	TGCAGCGTTACGTACAGGGAAAATGGCTACACCTTC
TRBV4-1	-	-	TRBJ2-5	CASSQGQSKETQYF	TGCGCCAGCAGCCAAGGGCAGAGTAAAGAGACCCAGTACTTC
TRBV7-2	-	few	TRBJ2-7	CASSRTGEDYEQYF	TGTGCCAGCAGCAGAACAGGGGAGGACTACGAGCAGTACTTC
TRBV11-2	TRBD1	-	TRBJ1-5	CASSLGATGAEPQHF	TGTGCCAGCAGCTTAGGTGCGACAGGGGCAGAGCCCCAGCATTTT
TRBV5-5	-	-	TRBJ2-2	CASSPTRGPNTGELFF	TGTGCCAGCAGCCCCACCCGGGGTCCGAACACCGGGGAGCTGTTTTTT
TRBV24-1	-	-	TRBJ1-4	CATSDLHLRGDSNEKLFF	TGTGCCACCAGTGATTTGCATCTTCGCGGGGATTCTAATGAAAAACTGTTTTTT
TRBV5-1	TRBD1	many	TRBJ2-2	CASWQGANTGELFF	TGCGCCAGCTGGCAGGGGGCGAACACCGGGGAGCTGTTTTTT
TRBV7-8	TRBD2	-	TRBJ2-7	CASSLPGLAAPYEQYF	TGTGCCAGCAGCTTACCCGGGCTAGCGGCTCCCTACGAGCAGTACTTC
TRBV10-3	-	-	TRBJ1-1	CAIWDAGTEAFF	TGTGCCATCTGGGACGCGGGCACTGAAGCTTTCTTT
TRBV6-6	-	-	TRBJ2-2	CASIRFSLGTGELFF	TGTGCCAGCATCCGGTTCTCCCTAGGCACCGGGGAGCTGTTTTTT
TRBV4-3	-	-	TRBJ2-5	CASSQDYPHQETQYF	TGCGCCAGCAGCCAAGATTATCCTCACCAAGAGACCCAGTACTTC
TRBV29-1	-	-	TRBJ1-1	CSVALGGGTEAFF	TGCAGCGTTGCCCTCGGGGGAGGGACTGAAGCTTTCTTT
TRBV12-3/TRBV12-4	-	-	TRBJ2-2	CASSYAVTGELFF	TGTGCCAGCAGTTATGCGGTTACCGGGGAGCTGTTTTTT
TRBV11-2	TRBD1	-	TRBJ2-1	CASSSGQGINNEQFF	TGTGCCAGCAGCTCCGGACAGGGGATAAACAATGAGCAGTTCTTC
TRBV6-1	-	-	TRBJ1-2	CASSEGWEANGYTF	TGTGCCAGCAGTGAGGGTTGGGAAGCGAATGGCTACACCTTC
TRBV7-6	-	few	TRBJ2-7	CASSLSSWDGSYEQYF	TGTGCCAGCAGCTTATCGAGCTGGGACGGATCCTACGAGCAGTACTTC
TRBV3-1	-	-	TRBJ2-3	CASGENTDTQYF	TGTGCATCAGGGGAGAACACAGATACGCAGTATTTT
TRBV18	-	many	TRBJ1-2	CASSLTRASGYGYTF	TGTGCCAGCTCACTCACAAGGGCCTCAGGCTATGGCTACACCTTC
TRBV20-1	-	many	TRBJ1-5	CSARAGANQPQHF	TGCAGTGCTAGGGCAGGGGCAAATCAGCCCCAGCATTTT
TRBV9	TRBD1	-	TRBJ1-1	CASSAWDRGQDTEAFF	TGTGCCAGCAGCGCTTGGGACAGGGGGCAGGACACTGAAGCTTTCTTT
TRBV7-9	-	-	TRBJ1-1	CASSPPGTLEAFF	TGTGCCAGCAGCCCCCCCGGGACTCTTGAAGCTTTCTTT
TRBV21-1	-	-	TRBJ2-2	CASSRGQGVNTGELFF	TGTGCCAGCAGCAGGGGACAGGGGGTGAACACCGGGGAGCTGTTTTTT
TRBV4-1	-	-	TRBJ2-2	CASSQDVGGVGELFF	TGCGCCAGCAGCCAAGATGTAGGGGGAGTCGGGGAGCTGTTTTTT
TRBV4-3	-	few	TRBJ2-5	CASSQAKYQETQYF	TGCGCCAGCAGCCAAGCGAAGTACCAAGAGACCCAGTACTTC
TRBV6-6	-	-	TRBJ1-1	CASSHRTANTEAFF	TGTGCCAGCAGTCACCGGACGGCGAACACTGAAGCTTTCTTT
TRBV7-9	-	few	TRBJ2-3	CASSPGWAGASTDTQYF	TGTGCCAGCAGCCCAGGTTGGGCGGGGGCGAGCACAGATACGCAGTATTTT
TRBV11-2	-	few	TRBJ2-7	CASSLAVSGMWDEQYF	TGTGCCAGCAGCTTAGCCGTTTCAGGGATGTGGGACGAGCAGTACTTC
TRBV4-3	-	few	TRBJ1-2	CASSQELAGALGGYTF	TGCGCCAGCAGCCAAGAACTGGCAGGGGCCTTGGGTGGCTACACCTTC
TRBV13	-	-	TRBJ2-7	CASSLGRVVYEQYF	TGTGCCAGCAGCTTAGGGCGGGTGGTCTACGAGCAGTACTTC
TRBV6-1	TRBD1	-	TRBJ2-3	CASSERQGPSTDTQYF	TGTGCCAGCAGTGAAAGACAGGGACCGTCCACAGATACGCAGTATTTT
TRBV7-9	-	few	TRBJ2-5	CASSFGQTQYF	TGTGCCAGCAGCTTTGGGCAGACCCAGTACTTC
TRBV24-1	TRBD1	few	TRBJ2-1	CATRTGGNYNEQFF	TGTGCCACCAGGACAGGGGGTAACTACAATGAGCAGTTCTTC
TRBV2	-	many	TRBJ2-1	CASSDIAVELNEQFF	TGTGCCAGCAGTGACATAGCGGTCGAGTTGAATGAGCAGTTCTTC
TRBV6-6	-	-	TRBJ1-6	CAAGRIPLHF	TGTGCCGCAGGACGGATACCCCTCCACTTT
TRBV6-2/TRBV6-3	TRBD2	many	TRBJ2-1	CATQGGSYNEQFF	TGTGCCACCCAGGGAGGGTCCTACAATGAGCAGTTCTTC
TRBV13	-	-	TRBJ1-2	CASSSPGLRGYTF	TGTGCCAGCAGCTCGCCAGGGCTGAGGGGCTACACCTTC
TRBV20-1	TRBD1	few	TRBJ1-5	CSASRGPTVQPQHF	TGCAGTGCTTCCAGGGGGCCTACTGTTCAGCCCCAGCATTTT
TRBV9	-	few	TRBJ2-1	CASSAGDGDNEQFF	TGTGCCAGCAGCGCGGGGGACGGTGACAATGAGCAGTTCTTC